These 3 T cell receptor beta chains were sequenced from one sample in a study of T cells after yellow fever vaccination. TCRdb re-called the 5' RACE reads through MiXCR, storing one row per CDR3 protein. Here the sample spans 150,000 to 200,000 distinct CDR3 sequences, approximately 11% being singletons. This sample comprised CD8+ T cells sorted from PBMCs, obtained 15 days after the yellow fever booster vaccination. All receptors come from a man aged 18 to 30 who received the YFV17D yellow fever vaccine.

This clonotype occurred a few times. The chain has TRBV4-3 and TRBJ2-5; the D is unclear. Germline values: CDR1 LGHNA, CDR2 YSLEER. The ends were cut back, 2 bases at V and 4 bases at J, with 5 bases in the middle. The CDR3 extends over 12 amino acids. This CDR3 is CASSQFGETQYF. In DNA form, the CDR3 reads TGCGCCAGCAGCCAATTCGGAGAGACCCAGTACTTC.

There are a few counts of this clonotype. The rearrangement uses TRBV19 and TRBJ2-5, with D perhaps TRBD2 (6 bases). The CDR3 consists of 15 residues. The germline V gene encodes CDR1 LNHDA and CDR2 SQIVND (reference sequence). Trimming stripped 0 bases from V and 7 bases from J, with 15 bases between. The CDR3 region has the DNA TGTGCCAGTAGTATAGATGTCGCACGGGGGATGACCCAGTACTTC. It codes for CASSIDVARGMTQYF.

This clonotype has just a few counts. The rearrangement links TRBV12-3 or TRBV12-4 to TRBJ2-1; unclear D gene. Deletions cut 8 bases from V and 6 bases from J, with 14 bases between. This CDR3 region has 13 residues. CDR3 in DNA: TGTGCCAGCGGTTGCCTTAGGTGCAATGAGCAGTTCTTC. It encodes CASGCLRCNEQFF.